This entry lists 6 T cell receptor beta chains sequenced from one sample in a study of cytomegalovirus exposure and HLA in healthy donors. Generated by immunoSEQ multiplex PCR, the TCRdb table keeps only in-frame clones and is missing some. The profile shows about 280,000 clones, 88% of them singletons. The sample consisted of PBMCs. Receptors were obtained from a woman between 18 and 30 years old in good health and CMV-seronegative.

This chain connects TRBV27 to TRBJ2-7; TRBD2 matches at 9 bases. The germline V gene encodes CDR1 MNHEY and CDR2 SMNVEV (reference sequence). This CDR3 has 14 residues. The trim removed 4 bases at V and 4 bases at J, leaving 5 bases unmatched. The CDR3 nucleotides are TGTGCCAGCAGTTCAGTAGCGGGAGCTTACGAGCAGTACTTC. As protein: CASSSVAGAYEQYF.

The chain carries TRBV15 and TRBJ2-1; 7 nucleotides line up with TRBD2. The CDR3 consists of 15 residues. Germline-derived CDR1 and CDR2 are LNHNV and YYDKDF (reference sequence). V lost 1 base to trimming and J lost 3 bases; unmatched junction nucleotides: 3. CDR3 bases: TGTGCCACCAGCAGAGTTCGCGGGAGCTACAATGAGCAGTTCTTC. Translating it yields CATSRVRGSYNEQFF. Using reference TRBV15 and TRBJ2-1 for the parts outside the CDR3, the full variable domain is DAMVIQNPRYQVTQFGKPVTLSCSQTLNHNVMYWYQQKSSQAPKLLFHYYDKDFNNEADTPDNFQSRRPNTSFCFLDIRSPGLGDTAMYLCATSRVRGSYNEQFFGPGTRLTVL.

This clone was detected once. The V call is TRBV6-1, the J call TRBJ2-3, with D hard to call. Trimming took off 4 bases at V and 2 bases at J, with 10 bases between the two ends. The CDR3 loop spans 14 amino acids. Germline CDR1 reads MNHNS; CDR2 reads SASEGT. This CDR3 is CASSGVGSTDTQYF. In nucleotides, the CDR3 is TGTGCCAGCAGTGGGGTCGGGTCCACAGATACGCAGTATTTT.

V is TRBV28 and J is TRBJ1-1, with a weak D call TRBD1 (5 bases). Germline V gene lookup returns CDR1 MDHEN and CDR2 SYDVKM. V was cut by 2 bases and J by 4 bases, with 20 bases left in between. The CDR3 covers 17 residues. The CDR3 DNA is TGTGCCAGCAGTTTAATCCTCCTCGGGGGATCGACCACTGAAGCTTTCTTT. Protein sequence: CASSLILLGGSTTEAFF. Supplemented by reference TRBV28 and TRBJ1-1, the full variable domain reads DVKVTQSSRYLVKRTGEKVFLECVQDMDHENMFWYRQDPGLGLRLIYFSYDVKMKEKGDIPEGYSVSREKKERFSLILESASTNQTSMYLCASSLILLGGSTTEAFFGQGTRLTVV.

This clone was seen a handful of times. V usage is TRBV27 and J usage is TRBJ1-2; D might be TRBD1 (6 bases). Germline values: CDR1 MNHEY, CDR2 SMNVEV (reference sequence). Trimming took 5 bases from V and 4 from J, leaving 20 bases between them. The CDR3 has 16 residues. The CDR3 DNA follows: TGTGCCAGCAGTCCGTCGTCCCTCGGGGGGCCCTATGGCTACACCTTC. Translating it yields CASSPSSLGGPYGYTF.

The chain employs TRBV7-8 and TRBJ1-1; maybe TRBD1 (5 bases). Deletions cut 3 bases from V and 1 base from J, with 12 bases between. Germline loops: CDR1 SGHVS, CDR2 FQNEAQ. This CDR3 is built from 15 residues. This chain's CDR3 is CASSFRPGKNTEAFF. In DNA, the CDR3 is TGTGCCAGCAGCTTTCGACCAGGGAAGAACACTGAAGCTTTCTTT.